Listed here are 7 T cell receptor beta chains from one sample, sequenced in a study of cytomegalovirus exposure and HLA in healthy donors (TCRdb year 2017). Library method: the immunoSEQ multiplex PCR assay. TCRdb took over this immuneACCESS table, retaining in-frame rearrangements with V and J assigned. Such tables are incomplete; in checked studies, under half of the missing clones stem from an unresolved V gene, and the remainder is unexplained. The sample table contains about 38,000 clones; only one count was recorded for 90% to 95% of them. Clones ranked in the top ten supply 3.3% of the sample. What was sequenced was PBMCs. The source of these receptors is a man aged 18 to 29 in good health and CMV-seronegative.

The CDR3 nucleotides read TGTGCCTTACTCAAACTCAATACGGGGACTGAAGCTTTCTTT. This translates into CALLKLNTGTEAFF. The rearrangement uses TRBV30 and TRBJ1-1, with no clear D. This CDR3 spans 14 amino acids. Between the trimmed V and J ends, which lost 7 bases and 5 bases, there was a span of 20 bases. Germline CDR1 and CDR2: GTSNPN and SVGIG (reference sequence).

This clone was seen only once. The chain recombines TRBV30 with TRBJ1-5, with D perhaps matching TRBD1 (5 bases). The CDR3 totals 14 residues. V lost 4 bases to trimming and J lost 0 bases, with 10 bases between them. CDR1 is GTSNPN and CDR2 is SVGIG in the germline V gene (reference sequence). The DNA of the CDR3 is TGTGCCTGGAACCAGGGCGTTAGCAATCAGCCCCAGCATTTT. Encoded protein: CAWNQGVSNQPQHF.

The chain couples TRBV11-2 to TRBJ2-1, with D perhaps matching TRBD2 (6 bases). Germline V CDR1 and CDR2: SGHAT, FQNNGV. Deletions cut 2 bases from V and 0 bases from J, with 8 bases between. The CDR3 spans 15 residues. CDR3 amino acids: CASSLSGLSYNEQFF. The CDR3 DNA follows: TGTGCCAGCAGCTTAAGCGGGCTCTCCTACAATGAGCAGTTCTTC.

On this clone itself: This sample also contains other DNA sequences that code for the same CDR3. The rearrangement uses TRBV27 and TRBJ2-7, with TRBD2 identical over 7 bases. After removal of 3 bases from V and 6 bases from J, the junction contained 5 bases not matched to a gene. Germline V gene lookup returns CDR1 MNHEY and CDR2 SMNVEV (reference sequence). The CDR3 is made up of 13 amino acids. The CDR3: CASSFWGEGEQYF. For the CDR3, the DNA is TGTGCCAGCAGTTTTTGGGGGGAGGGCGAGCAGTACTTC.

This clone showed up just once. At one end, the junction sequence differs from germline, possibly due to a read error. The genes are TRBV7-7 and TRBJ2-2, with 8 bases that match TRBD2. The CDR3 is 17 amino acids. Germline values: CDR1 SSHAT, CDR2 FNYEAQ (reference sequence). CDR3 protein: CASSLTPGGRGTGELFF. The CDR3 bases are TGTGCTAGCAGCTTAACTCCGGGGGGGCGCGGAACCGGGGAGCTGTTTTTT.

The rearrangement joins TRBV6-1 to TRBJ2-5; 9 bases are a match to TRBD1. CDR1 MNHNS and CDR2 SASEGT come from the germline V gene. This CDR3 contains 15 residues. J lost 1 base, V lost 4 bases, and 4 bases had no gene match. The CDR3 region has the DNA TGTGCCAGCAGTGGCACGGGACAGGGCCAAGAGACCCAGTACTTC. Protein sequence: CASSGTGQGQETQYF.

CDR3 DNA sequence: TGTGCCAGTAGAAGCTGGGAGGCGGGAACTTCTGAGCAGTTCTTC. Its protein is CASRSWEAGTSEQFF. This rearrangement joins TRBV19 to TRBJ2-1, with TRBD2 as a possible D gene (6 bases). Trimming shortened V by 6 bases and J by 9 bases, and 21 bases separated the two germline ends. In germline, CDR1 is LNHDA, CDR2 SQIVND (reference sequence). The length of the CDR3 is 15 residues. The entire variable domain, with the rest obtained from reference TRBV19 and TRBJ2-1, is as follows: DGGITQSPKYLFRKEGQNVTLSCEQNLNHDAMYWYRQDPGQGLRLIYYSQIVNDFQKGDIAEGYSVSREKKESFPLTVTSAQKNPTAFYLCASRSWEAGTSEQFFGPGTRLTVL.